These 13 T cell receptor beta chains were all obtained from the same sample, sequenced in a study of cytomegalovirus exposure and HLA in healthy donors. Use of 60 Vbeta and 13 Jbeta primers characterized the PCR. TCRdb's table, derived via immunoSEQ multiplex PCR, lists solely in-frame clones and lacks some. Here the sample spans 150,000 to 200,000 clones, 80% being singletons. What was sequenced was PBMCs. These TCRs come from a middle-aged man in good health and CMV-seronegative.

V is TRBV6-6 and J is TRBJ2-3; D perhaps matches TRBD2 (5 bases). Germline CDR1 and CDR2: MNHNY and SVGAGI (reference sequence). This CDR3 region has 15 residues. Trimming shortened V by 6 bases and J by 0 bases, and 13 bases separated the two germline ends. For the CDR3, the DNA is TGTGCCAGCAGCGGGGTATTACAGAGCACAGATACGCAGTATTTT. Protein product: CASSGVLQSTDTQYF.

Here the CDR3 DNA reads TGTGCCAGCAGTTACTACGGGAGCTCCTACAATGAGCAGTTCTTC. This codes for CASSYYGSSYNEQFF. This chain joins TRBV6-5 and TRBJ2-1; possibly TRBD2 for D (6 bases). CDR1 is MNHEY and CDR2 is SVGAGI in the germline V gene. The ends were cut back, 1 base at V and 0 bases at J, with 7 bases in the middle. The CDR3 sequence is 15 residues long.

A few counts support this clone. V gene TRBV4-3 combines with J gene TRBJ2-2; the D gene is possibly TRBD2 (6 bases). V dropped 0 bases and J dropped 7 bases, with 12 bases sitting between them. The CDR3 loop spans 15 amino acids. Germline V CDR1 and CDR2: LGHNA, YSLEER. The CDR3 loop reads CASSQDQRVGGELFF. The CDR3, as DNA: TGCGCCAGCAGCCAAGATCAGCGGGTCGGCGGGGAGCTGTTTTTT.

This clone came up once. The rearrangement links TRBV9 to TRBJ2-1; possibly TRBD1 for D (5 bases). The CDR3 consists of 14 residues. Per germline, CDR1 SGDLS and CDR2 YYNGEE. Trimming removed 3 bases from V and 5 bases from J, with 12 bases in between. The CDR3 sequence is CASSGLGADNEQFF. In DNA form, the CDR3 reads TGTGCCAGCAGCGGGCTAGGGGCCGACAATGAGCAGTTCTTC.

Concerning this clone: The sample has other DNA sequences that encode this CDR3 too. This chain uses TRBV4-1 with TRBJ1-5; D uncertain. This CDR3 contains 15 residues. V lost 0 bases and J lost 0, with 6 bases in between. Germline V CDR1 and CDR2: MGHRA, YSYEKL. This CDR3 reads CASSQDTYSNQPQHF. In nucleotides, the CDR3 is TGCGCCAGCAGCCAAGATACCTATAGCAATCAGCCCCAGCATTTT.

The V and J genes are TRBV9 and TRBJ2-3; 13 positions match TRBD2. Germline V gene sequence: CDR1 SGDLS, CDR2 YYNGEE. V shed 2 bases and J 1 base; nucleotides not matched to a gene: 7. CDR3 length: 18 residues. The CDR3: CASSVFGLAGEGTDTQYF. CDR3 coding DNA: TGTGCCAGCAGCGTTTTCGGACTAGCGGGAGAAGGCACAGATACGCAGTATTTT.

The CDR3 is CASSPASPGTDTQYF. The CDR3 DNA is TGTGCCAGCAGCCCCGCGAGCCCCGGCACAGATACGCAGTATTTT. V gene TRBV14 combines with J gene TRBJ2-3; D is uncertain. Germline V lookup: CDR1 SGHDN, CDR2 FVKESK. This CDR3 region has 15 residues. Trimming removed 4 bases from V and 1 base from J, with 12 bases in between.

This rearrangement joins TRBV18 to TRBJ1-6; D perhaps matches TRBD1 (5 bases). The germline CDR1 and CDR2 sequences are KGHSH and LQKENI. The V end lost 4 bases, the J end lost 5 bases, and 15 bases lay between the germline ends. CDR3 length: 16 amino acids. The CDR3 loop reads CASSQVRATDNSPLHF. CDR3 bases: TGTGCCAGCTCACAAGTCCGGGCGACAGATAATTCACCCCTCCACTTT.

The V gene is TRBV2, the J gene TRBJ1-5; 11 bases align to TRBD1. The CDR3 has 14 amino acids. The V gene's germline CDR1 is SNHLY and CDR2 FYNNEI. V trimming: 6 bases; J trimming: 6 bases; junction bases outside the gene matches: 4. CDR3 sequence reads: CASSPGTGGQPQHF. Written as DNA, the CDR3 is TGTGCCAGCAGCCCCGGGACAGGGGGTCAGCCCCAGCATTTT. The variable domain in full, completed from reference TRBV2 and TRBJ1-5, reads EPEVTQTPSHQVTQMGQEVILRCVPISNHLYFYWYRQILGQKVEFLVSFYNNEISEKSEIFDDQFSVERPDGSNFTLKIRSTKLEDSAMYFCASSPGTGGQPQHFGDGTRLSIL.

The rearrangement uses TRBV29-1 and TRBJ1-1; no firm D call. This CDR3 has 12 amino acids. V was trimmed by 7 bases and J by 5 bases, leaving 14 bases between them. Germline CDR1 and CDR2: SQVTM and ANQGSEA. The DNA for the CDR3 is TGCAGCGGAGGAGGGATATCTACTGAAGCTTTCTTT. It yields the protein CSGGGISTEAFF.

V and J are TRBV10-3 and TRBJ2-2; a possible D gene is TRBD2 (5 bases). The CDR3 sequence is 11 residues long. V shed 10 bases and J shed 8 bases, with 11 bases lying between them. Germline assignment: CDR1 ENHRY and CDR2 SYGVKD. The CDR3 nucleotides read TGTGCCAGCGGCGGGTCAGGGGAGCTGTTTTTT. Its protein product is CASGGSGELFF.

CDR3 loop: CAIIGGSEQYF. Here the CDR3 DNA reads TGTGCCATCATTGGTGGCTCCGAGCAGTACTTC. The V call is TRBV10-3, the J call TRBJ2-7, with no clear D. This CDR3 spans 11 amino acids. The germline V gene has CDR1 ENHRY and CDR2 SYGVKD. V was cut by 7 bases and J by 6 bases, with 10 bases left in between.

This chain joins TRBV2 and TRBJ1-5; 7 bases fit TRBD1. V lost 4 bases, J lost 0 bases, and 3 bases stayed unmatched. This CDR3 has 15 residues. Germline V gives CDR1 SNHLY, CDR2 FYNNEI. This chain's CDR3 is CASSAGGSSNQPQHF. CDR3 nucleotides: TGTGCCAGCAGTGCAGGGGGTTCTAGCAATCAGCCCCAGCATTTT.